This paragraph covers one T cell receptor beta chain sequence. This entry belongs to a study of control samples from healthy donors and cancer patients. Germline V CDR1 and CDR2: KGHSH, LQKENI. The CDR3 spans 15 residues. J was trimmed by 4 bases and V by 4 bases; bases with no gene match: 9. Sequencing used immunoSEQ multiplex PCR; TCRdb keeps in-frame clones, though not all of them. This table holds 55,000 to 65,000 clones, about 90% found once. The source material was PBMCs. The receptor comes from a woman aged 60-75 years with lung cancer. V and J are TRBV18 and TRBJ1-2; 7 bases map to TRBD1. CDR3 sequence: CASSQTTGLGYGYTF. CDR3 coding DNA: TGTGCCAGCTCACAGACGACAGGGTTAGGCTATGGCTACACCTTC.